This entry lists 31 T cell receptor beta chains sequenced from one sample in a study of shared clonotypes between healthy human individuals. Sequencing used immunoSEQ multiplex PCR; TCRdb keeps in-frame clones, though not all of them. The data hold some 470,000 clones, with less than 80% observed a single time. Source material: PBMCs. These receptors were collected from a woman aged 40 to 49 in good health. Some clones in this sample may be carry-over from other donors' samples.

The table lists this clone with many counts. Other DNA sequences in the same sample also yield this CDR3. The J gene is TRBJ2-7, the V gene TRBV7-9; either TRBD1 or TRBD2 may fit D (5 bases each). This CDR3 is built from 15 residues. CDR1 SEHNR and CDR2 FQNEAQ come from the germline V gene (reference sequence). V shed 1 base and J shed 2 bases, with 12 bases lying between them. The DNA for the CDR3 is TGTGCCAGCAGCTTAGTGGGGGTCCGCACCTACGAGCAGTACTTC. It translates to CASSLVGVRTYEQYF. Supplemented by reference TRBV7-9 and TRBJ2-7, the full variable domain reads DTGVSQNPRHKITKRGQNVTFRCDPISEHNRLYWYRQTLGQGPEFLTYFQNEAQLEKSRLLSDRFSAERPKGSFSTLEIQRTEQGDSAMYLCASSLVGVRTYEQYFGPGTRLTVT.

Remarks on this clone: A single base separates this from a much larger clone, so it may be a read error. This CDR3 is also generated by other DNA sequences in the sample. V and J are TRBV30 and TRBJ2-7, with a tentative D call TRBD2 (7 bases). Germline V lookup: CDR1 GTSNPN, CDR2 SVGIG (reference sequence). The V end was cut by 5 bases, the J end by 3 bases, with 23 bases between. The CDR3 runs to 16 residues. CDR3 sequence reads: CAWRGAGRGSGYEQYF. CDR3 nucleotides: TGTGCCTGGCGGGGGGCAGGGAGGGGATCGGGCTACGAGCAGTACTTC.

The V call is TRBV15, the J call TRBJ1-1; no definite D call. CDR3 length: 16 residues. The V end lost 1 base, the J end lost 3 bases, and 15 bases lay between the germline ends. Germline V gene lookup returns CDR1 LNHNV and CDR2 YYDKDF (reference sequence). The CDR3 DNA reads TGTGCCACCAGCAGAGGGCCCCTCGGGATCGACACTGAAGCTTTCTTT. Translation: CATSRGPLGIDTEAFF.

The CDR3, as DNA: TGTGCCAGCAGGTTTCAGTATTCACCCCTCCACTTT. Encoded protein: CASRFQYSPLHF. The chain uses TRBV28 and TRBJ1-6; no firm D call. The germline V gene encodes CDR1 MDHEN and CDR2 SYDVKM. This CDR3 region has 12 residues. Trimming shortened V by 6 bases and J by 8 bases, and 8 bases separated the two germline ends.

The chain couples TRBV6-6 to TRBJ1-5, with 7 bases aligning to TRBD1. Germline V CDR1 and CDR2: MNHNY, SVGAGI (reference sequence). V lost 0 bases to trimming and J lost 2 bases; unmatched junction nucleotides: 4. CDR3 length: 16 residues. In DNA form, the CDR3 reads TGTGCCAGCAGTTACTCGGGGGGACAGCGCAATCAGCCCCAGCATTTT. Its protein is CASSYSGGQRNQPQHF.

The chain employs TRBV5-6 and TRBJ2-5; 7 bases line up with TRBD1. The germline V gene encodes CDR1 SGHDT and CDR2 YYEEEE. The CDR3 is 14 amino acids. V was clipped by 1 base and J by 1 base; unmatched bases: 1. CDR3 residues: CASSLWDSQETQYF. The CDR3 nucleotides read TGTGCCAGCAGCTTGTGGGACAGCCAAGAGACCCAGTACTTC. The variable domain in full, completed from reference TRBV5-6 and TRBJ2-5, reads DAGVTQSPTHLIKTRGQQVTLRCSPKSGHDTVSWYQQALGQGPQFIFQYYEEEERQRGNFPDRFSGHQFPNYSSELNVNALLLGDSALYLCASSLWDSQETQYFGPGTRLLVL.

This chain links TRBV7-2 with TRBJ2-5; either TRBD1 or TRBD2 may supply D (5 bases each). Per germline, CDR1 SGHTA and CDR2 FQGNSA. The V end lost 0 bases, the J end lost 3 bases, and 11 bases lay between the germline ends. This CDR3 has 15 amino acids. The CDR3 loop reads CASSLAGWDEETQYF. In nucleotides, the CDR3 is TGTGCCAGCAGCTTAGCAGGCTGGGACGAAGAGACCCAGTACTTC.

CDR3 coding DNA: TGTGCCAGCAGCACCGGGACTAGCGGGAGGCTGGGCGAGCAGTACTTC. Translated: CASSTGTSGRLGEQYF. J is TRBJ2-7 and V is TRBV13; 15 bases line up with TRBD2. V shed 5 bases and J 6 bases; nucleotides not matched to a gene: 8. The CDR3 contains 16 residues. The germline gives CDR1 PRHDT, CDR2 FYEKMQ (reference sequence).

This chain joins TRBV10-3 and TRBJ1-1; D is uncertain. The CDR3 contains 13 residues. Germline CDR1 reads ENHRY; CDR2 reads SYGVKD. Trimming stripped 3 bases from V and 0 bases from J, with 5 bases between. In nucleotides, the CDR3 is TGTGCCATCAGTGACAGGTTGAACACTGAAGCTTTCTTT. Its translation is CAISDRLNTEAFF.

The genes are TRBV2 and TRBJ1-2; 9 bases align to TRBD1. V was clipped by 5 bases and J by 4 bases; unmatched bases: 11. The V gene's germline CDR1 is SNHLY and CDR2 FYNNEI. The CDR3 has 16 residues. The CDR3 sequence: CASSQTYRGQGYGYTF. In nucleotides, the CDR3 is TGTGCCAGCAGTCAAACTTACAGGGGGCAAGGCTATGGCTACACCTTC.

The CDR3 sequence is CAWDEKGGGYTF. CDR3 coding DNA: TGTGCCTGGGATGAAAAGGGCGGTGGCTACACCTTC. The chain carries TRBV30 and TRBJ1-2; D unresolved. The CDR3 has 12 amino acids. V lost 5 bases, J lost 7 bases, and 14 bases lay in between. The germline CDR1 and CDR2 sequences are GTSNPN and SVGIG (reference sequence).

The CDR3 DNA reads TGTGCCAGCAGCATTAGCGGGCAGGGGCCCCAGCATTTT. It is translated as CASSISGQGPQHF. The chain joins TRBV9 to TRBJ1-5, with D possibly being TRBD1 (5 bases). Germline lookup yields CDR1 SGDLS and CDR2 YYNGEE. The CDR3 has 13 residues. Trimming pared 4 bases from V and 9 bases from J, leaving 14 bases between.

CDR3 loop: CASSPRTVTGELFF. DNA for the CDR3: TGTGCCAGCAGTCCCAGGACAGTCACCGGGGAGCTGTTTTTT. The chain is built from TRBV6-6 and TRBJ2-2; weak D call: TRBD1 (6 bases). This CDR3 region has 14 residues. Germline CDR1 reads MNHNY; CDR2 reads SVGAGI (reference sequence). V was trimmed by 5 bases and J by 4 bases, leaving 11 bases between them.

Comment on this clone: This CDR3 is also generated by other DNA sequences in the sample. The chain combines TRBV27 with TRBJ2-2; 7 positions match TRBD2. Germline loops: CDR1 MNHEY, CDR2 SMNVEV (reference sequence). The junction had 3 bases not matched to a gene; V was cut back by 3 bases and J by 5 bases. This CDR3 is 14 amino acids long. CDR3 sequence: CASSFLGGTGELFF. CDR3 in DNA: TGTGCCAGCAGTTTCCTGGGAGGGACCGGGGAGCTGTTTTTT.

The genes are TRBV5-1 and TRBJ2-7; the D gene is possibly TRBD1 (6 bases). The germline V gene encodes CDR1 SGHRS and CDR2 YFSETQ. Deletions cut 4 bases from V and 0 bases from J, with 17 bases between. The CDR3 covers 16 residues. CDR3 coding DNA: TGCGCCAGCAGCGGACAGCCAGGGACACCCTCCTACGAGCAGTACTTC. Its protein product is CASSGQPGTPSYEQYF.

J is TRBJ2-7 and V is TRBV6-1, with 9 nucleotides matching TRBD2. J was trimmed by 5 bases and V by 7 bases; bases with no gene match: 6. The V gene's germline CDR1 is MNHNS and CDR2 SASEGT. The CDR3 spans 13 residues. In DNA form, the CDR3 reads TGTGCCAGCACGACTAGCGGCCGCCACGAGCAGTACTTC. Translated: CASTTSGRHEQYF.

The V call is TRBV5-1, the J call TRBJ2-7; no definite D call. V was pared by 3 bases and J by 4 bases, with 17 bases between. The germline V gene has CDR1 SGHRS and CDR2 YFSETQ. The CDR3 length is 15 residues. Here the CDR3 DNA reads TGCGCCAGCAGCTCCAAACGAGCGACCGAGTACGAGCAGTACTTC. This codes for CASSSKRATEYEQYF.

V is TRBV7-2 and J is TRBJ2-1; D is undetermined. V dropped 5 bases and J dropped 2 bases, with 7 bases sitting between them. In germline, CDR1 is SGHTA, CDR2 FQGNSA. The CDR3 has 13 residues. The CDR3 spells CASSNRTYNEQFF. In DNA, the CDR3 is TGTGCCAGCAGCAATCGGACCTACAATGAGCAGTTCTTC. Looking up the rest from reference TRBV7-2 and TRBJ2-1 gives the full variable domain: GAGVSQSPSNKVTEKGKDVELRCDPISGHTALYWYRQSLGQGLEFLIYFQGNSAPDKSGLPSDRFSAERTGGSVSTLTIQRTQQEDSAVYLCASSNRTYNEQFFGPGTRLTVL.

The chain has TRBV6-4 and TRBJ2-7; possible D gene TRBD1, 6 bases. Trimming stripped 1 base from V and 6 bases from J, with 10 bases between. The CDR3 covers 13 residues. CDR1 MRHNA and CDR2 SNTAGT come from the germline V gene. CDR3 loop: CASSDFRGSEQYF. DNA for the CDR3: TGTGCCAGCAGTGACTTCAGGGGCAGCGAGCAGTACTTC.

The V and J genes are TRBV7-3 and TRBJ2-1; possibly TRBD1 for D (6 bases). This CDR3 has 15 residues. In germline, CDR1 is SGHTA, CDR2 FQGTGA. The ends were cut back, 5 bases at V and 7 bases at J, with 18 bases in the middle. The CDR3 DNA reads TGTGCCAGCAGCCCTACAGGGCACACAGAGAATGAGCAGTTCTTC. Translated, it gives CASSPTGHTENEQFF.

Of note for this clone: A far larger clone is just one base off, so this is likely a read error. In the same sample, other DNA sequences code for this CDR3. This chain connects TRBV9 to TRBJ2-3, with a tentative D call TRBD2 (5 bases). This CDR3 has 15 residues. Per the germline V gene, CDR1 is SGDLS and CDR2 is YYNGEE. The DNA for the CDR3 is TGTGCCAGCAGCCTACTACTGGCGGGCACAGATACGCAGTATTTC. Its translation is CASSLLLAGTDTQYF.

The chain combines TRBV7-3 with TRBJ2-7; 11 bases agree with TRBD2. Germline CDR1 and CDR2: SGHTA and FQGTGA. V lost 3 bases, J lost 2 bases, and 6 bases stayed unmatched. The CDR3 covers 16 residues. The CDR3 nucleotides read TGTGCCAGCAGCTTGGAAGGGACTAGCGGAACCTACGAGCAGTACTTC. Protein sequence: CASSLEGTSGTYEQYF.

Points on this clone: One end of the junction does not line up with germline, which may come from a read error. This rearrangement joins TRBV2 to TRBJ2-7, with 12 nucleotides matching TRBD1. Germline CDR1 reads SNHLY; CDR2 reads FYNNEI. CDR3 size: 15 residues. DNA for the CDR3: TGTGCCAGCAGCGAAGGGACAGGGGGCACCTACGAGCAGTACTTC. It yields the protein CASSEGTGGTYEQYF.

The chain carries TRBV5-1 and TRBJ2-5; 8 positions agree with TRBD1. The V and J ends lost 4 bases and 5 bases, in that order; junction bases with no gene match: 10. The CDR3 covers 15 residues. Germline-derived CDR1 and CDR2 are SGHRS and YFSETQ. CDR3 in DNA: TGCGCCAGCAGCCCTGGCGGGACAGGATGGGAGACCCAGTACTTC. Protein product: CASSPGGTGWETQYF.

A note on this clone: In the same sample, other DNA sequences code for this CDR3. The rearrangement uses TRBV6-1 and TRBJ2-7; no firm D call. The germline gives CDR1 MNHNS, CDR2 SASEGT. Trimming cost V 8 bases and J 2 bases, with 4 bases left between them. This CDR3 has 10 amino acids. CDR3 sequence: CASGPYEQYF. The DNA of the CDR3 is TGTGCCAGCGGGCCCTACGAGCAGTACTTC.

This chain uses TRBV4-2 with TRBJ1-1; the D gene is possibly TRBD1 (5 bases). The CDR3 is 14 residues long. From germline, CDR1 is LGHNA and CDR2 YNFKEQ. Deletions cut 4 bases from V and 0 bases from J, with 9 bases between. The CDR3 region is CASSPAGLNTEAFF. CDR3 in DNA: TGTGCCAGCAGCCCCGCAGGGTTGAACACTGAAGCTTTCTTT.

The V call is TRBV27, the J call TRBJ2-7, with D maybe TRBD2 (6 bases). V lost 8 bases, J lost 0 bases, and 8 bases lay in between. CDR3 length: 12 amino acids. The germline gives CDR1 MNHEY, CDR2 SMNVEV (reference sequence). DNA of the CDR3: TGTGCCAGCCGGGACTTCTCCTACGAGCAGTACTTC. Its translation: CASRDFSYEQYF.

A word on this clone: Other DNA variants within this sample encode the same CDR3. The chain carries TRBV9 and TRBJ2-6; the D is unclear. The germline CDR1 and CDR2 sequences are SGDLS and YYNGEE. Trimming stripped 0 bases from V and 2 bases from J, with 3 bases between. The CDR3 has 14 residues. In DNA, the CDR3 is TGTGCCAGCAGCGTAGAAGCTGGGGCCAACGTCCTGACTTTC. Translating it yields CASSVEAGANVLTF.

In its sample, this clone was seen once. The chain links TRBV6-5 to TRBJ2-5; 7 nucleotides agree with TRBD2. CDR1 MNHEY and CDR2 SVGAGI come from the germline V gene. This CDR3 is built from 14 residues. The junction had 9 bases not matched to a gene; V was cut back by 6 bases and J by 5 bases. CDR3 residues: CASRPKRGGETQYF. The CDR3 region has the DNA TGTGCCAGCAGACCCAAACGGGGAGGGGAGACCCAGTACTTC.

V and J are TRBV11-2 and TRBJ1-1; tentatively, D is TRBD1 (5 bases). The CDR3 sequence is 12 residues long. With 5 bases removed from V and 6 bases from J, the gap between germline ends came to 10 bases. The V gene's germline CDR1 is SGHAT and CDR2 FQNNGV. In DNA, the CDR3 is TGTGCCAGCAGCCGGGCCAGGGCTGAAGCTTTCTTT. It yields the protein CASSRARAEAFF.

The CDR3 reads CASSPQVLTSGRRNTGELFF. CDR3 coding DNA: TGTGCCAGCTCACCACAGGTTCTGACTAGCGGGAGGCGGAACACCGGGGAGCTGTTTTTT. This chain links TRBV18 with TRBJ2-2; 13 bases fit TRBD2. Per germline, CDR1 KGHSH and CDR2 LQKENI. This CDR3 comprises 20 residues. Trimming cost V 1 base and J 1 base; bases outside gene matches: 9.